Each of the 3 T cell receptor beta chains below was sequenced from the same sample in a study of PD-1 blockade in mismatch repair-deficient tumors. Profiling relied on immunoSEQ multiplex PCR, and the TCRdb table lists in-frame clones only, not all of them. The table lists roughly 130,000 clones, roughly 86% of them singletons. The source material was peripheral blood, sampled roughly 70 weeks after starting pembrolizumab. Receptor source: an adult with mismatch repair-deficient cancer.

The gene calls are TRBV4-1 and TRBJ2-2; the match to TRBD2 covers 9 bases. Germline trimming cut 1 base from V and 5 bases from J; bases unmatched to any gene: 2. CDR3 size: 15 residues. CDR1 is MGHRA and CDR2 is YSYEKL in the germline V gene. The CDR3 is CASSQGGLATGELFF. In DNA, the CDR3 is TGCGCCAGCAGCCAAGGGGGACTAGCTACCGGGGAGCTGTTTTTT.

The chain combines TRBV5-4 with TRBJ2-5, with TRBD2 matching 10 bases. The germline gives CDR1 SGHNT, CDR2 YYREEE (reference sequence). Trimming at V came to 3 bases and at J to 1 base, leaving 9 bases not matched to a gene. The CDR3 spans 17 residues. The CDR3 bases are TGTGCCAGCAGCTCCGCTGCCGGACTAGCGGCCCAAGAGACCCAGTACTTC. Residues: CASSSAAGLAAQETQYF. The variable domain in full, with the rest retrieved from reference TRBV5-4 and TRBJ2-5, is ETGVTQSPTHLIKTRGQQVTLRCSSQSGHNTVSWYQQALGQGPQFIFQYYREEENGRGNFPPRFSGLQFPNYSSELNVNALELDDSALYLCASSSAAGLAAQETQYFGPGTRLLVL.

V is TRBV4-1 and J is TRBJ1-4, with D possibly being TRBD1 (5 bases). CDR1 is MGHRA, CDR2 YSYEKL, per germline. Trimming left V 0 bases short and J 8 bases short, with 25 bases between. CDR3 size: 19 residues. CDR3 amino acids: CASSQDLGARAGKREKLFF. The DNA of the CDR3 is TGCGCCAGCAGCCAAGACCTTGGGGCGCGGGCAGGTAAAAGGGAAAAACTGTTTTTT.